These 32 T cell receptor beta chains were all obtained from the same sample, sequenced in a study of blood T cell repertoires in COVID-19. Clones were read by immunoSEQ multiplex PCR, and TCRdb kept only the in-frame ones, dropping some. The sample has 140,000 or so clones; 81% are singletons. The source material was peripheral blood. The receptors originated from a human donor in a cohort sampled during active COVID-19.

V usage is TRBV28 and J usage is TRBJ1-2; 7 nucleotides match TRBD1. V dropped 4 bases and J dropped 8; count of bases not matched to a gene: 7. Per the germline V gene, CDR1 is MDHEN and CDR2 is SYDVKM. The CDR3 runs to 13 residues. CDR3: CASSYLQGNGYTF. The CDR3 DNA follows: TGTGCCAGCAGTTATTTACAGGGGAACGGCTACACCTTC.

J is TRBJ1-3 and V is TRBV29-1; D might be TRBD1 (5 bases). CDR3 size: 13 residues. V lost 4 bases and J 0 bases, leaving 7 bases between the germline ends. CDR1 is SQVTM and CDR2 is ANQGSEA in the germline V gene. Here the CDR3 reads CSVGTNSGNTIYF. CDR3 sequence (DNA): TGCAGCGTTGGGACAAACTCTGGAAACACCATATATTTT.

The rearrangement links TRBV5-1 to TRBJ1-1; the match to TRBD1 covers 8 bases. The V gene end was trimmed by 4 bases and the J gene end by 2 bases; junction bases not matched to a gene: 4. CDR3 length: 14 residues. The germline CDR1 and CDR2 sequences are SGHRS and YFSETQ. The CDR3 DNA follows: TGCGCCAGCAGCAAGACAGGGGCCAACACTGAAGCTTTCTTT. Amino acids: CASSKTGANTEAFF. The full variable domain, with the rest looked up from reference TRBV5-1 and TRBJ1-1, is KAGVTQTPRYLIKTRGQQVTLSCSPISGHRSVSWYQQTPGQGLQFLFEYFSETQRNKGNFPGRFSGRQFSNSRSEMNVSTLELGDSALYLCASSKTGANTEAFFGQGTRLTVV.

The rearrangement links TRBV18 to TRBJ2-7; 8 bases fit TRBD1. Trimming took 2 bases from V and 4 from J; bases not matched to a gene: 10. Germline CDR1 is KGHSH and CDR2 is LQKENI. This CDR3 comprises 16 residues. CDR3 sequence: CASSPSPGTGAYEQYF. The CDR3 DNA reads TGTGCCAGCTCACCATCGCCTGGGACAGGCGCGTACGAGCAGTACTTC.

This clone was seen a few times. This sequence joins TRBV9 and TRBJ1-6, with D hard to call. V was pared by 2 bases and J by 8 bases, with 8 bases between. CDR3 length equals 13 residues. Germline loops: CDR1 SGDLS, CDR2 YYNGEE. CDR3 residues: CASSVLLDSPLHF. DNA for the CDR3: TGTGCCAGCAGCGTCCTACTCGATTCACCCCTCCACTTT.

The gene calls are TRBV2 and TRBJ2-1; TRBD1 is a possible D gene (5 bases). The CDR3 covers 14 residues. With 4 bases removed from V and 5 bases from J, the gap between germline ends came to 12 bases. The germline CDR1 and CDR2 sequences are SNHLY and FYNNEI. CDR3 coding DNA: TGTGCCAGCAGTGGGGGCCTCCGAAACAATGAGCAGTTCTTC. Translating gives CASSGGLRNNEQFF.

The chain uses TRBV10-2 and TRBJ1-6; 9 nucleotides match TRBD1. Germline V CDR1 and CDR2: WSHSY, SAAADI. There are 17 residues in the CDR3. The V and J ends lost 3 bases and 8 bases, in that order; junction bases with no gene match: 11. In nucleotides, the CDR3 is TGCGCCAGCAGTGAACACGCCGGGACAGGGTCGGATTCACCCCTCCACTTT. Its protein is CASSEHAGTGSDSPLHF.

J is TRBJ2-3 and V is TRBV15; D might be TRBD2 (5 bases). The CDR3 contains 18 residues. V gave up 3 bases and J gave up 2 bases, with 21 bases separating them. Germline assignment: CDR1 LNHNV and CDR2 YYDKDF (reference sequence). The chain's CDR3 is CATSRAVLGADPTDTQYF. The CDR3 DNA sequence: TGTGCCACCAGCAGGGCCGTTTTAGGAGCGGACCCCACAGATACGCAGTATTTT.

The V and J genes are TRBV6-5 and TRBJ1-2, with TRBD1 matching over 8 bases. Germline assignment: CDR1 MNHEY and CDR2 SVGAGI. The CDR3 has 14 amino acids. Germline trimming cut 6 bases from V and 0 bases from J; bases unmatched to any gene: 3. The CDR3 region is CASSRDRTNYGYTF. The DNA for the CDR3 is TGTGCCAGCAGCCGGGACAGGACTAACTATGGCTACACCTTC.

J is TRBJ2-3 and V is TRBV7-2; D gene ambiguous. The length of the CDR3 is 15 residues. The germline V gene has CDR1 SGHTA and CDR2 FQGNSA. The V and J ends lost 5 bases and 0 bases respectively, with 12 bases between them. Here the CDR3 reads CASSPTYSSTDTQYF. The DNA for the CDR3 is TGTGCCAGCAGCCCGACTTACTCTAGCACAGATACGCAGTATTTT.

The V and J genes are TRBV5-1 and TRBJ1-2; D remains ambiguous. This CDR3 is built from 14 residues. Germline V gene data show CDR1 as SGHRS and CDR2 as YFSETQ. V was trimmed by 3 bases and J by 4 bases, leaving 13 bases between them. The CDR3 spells CASSSGDGAYGYTF. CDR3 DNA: TGCGCCAGCAGCTCGGGTGACGGAGCCTATGGCTACACCTTC.

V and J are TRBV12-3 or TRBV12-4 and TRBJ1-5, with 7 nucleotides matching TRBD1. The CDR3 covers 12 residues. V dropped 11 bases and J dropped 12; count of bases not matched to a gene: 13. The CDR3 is CAGPRANRGQHF. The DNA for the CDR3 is TGTGCCGGCCCCCGCGCGAACAGGGGCCAGCATTTT.

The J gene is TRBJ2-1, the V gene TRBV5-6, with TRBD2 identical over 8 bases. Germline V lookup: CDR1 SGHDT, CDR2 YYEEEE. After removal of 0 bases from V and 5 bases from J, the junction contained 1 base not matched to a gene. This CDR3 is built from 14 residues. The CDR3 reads CASSLGLANNEQFF. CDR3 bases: TGTGCCAGCAGCTTGGGACTAGCGAACAATGAGCAGTTCTTC.

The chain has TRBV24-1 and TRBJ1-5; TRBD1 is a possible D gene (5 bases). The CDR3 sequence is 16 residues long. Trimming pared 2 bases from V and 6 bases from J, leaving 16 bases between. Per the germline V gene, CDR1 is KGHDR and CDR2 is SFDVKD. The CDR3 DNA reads TGTGCCACCAGTGATTCCCAGGCTTCGGGGGGTCAGCCCCAGCATTTT. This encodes CATSDSQASGGQPQHF.

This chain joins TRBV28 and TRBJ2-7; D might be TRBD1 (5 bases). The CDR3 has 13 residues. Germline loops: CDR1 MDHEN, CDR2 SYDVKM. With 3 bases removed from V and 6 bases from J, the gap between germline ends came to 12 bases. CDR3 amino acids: CASSLRRVFEQYF. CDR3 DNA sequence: TGTGCCAGCAGTTTGCGCAGGGTATTCGAGCAGTACTTC.

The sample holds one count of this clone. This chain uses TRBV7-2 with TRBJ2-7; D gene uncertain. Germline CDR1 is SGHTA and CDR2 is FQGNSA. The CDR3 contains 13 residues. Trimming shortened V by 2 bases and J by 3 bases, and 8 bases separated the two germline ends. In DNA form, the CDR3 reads TGTGCCAGCAGCTTAAACAGAGACTACGAGCAGTACTTC. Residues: CASSLNRDYEQYF.

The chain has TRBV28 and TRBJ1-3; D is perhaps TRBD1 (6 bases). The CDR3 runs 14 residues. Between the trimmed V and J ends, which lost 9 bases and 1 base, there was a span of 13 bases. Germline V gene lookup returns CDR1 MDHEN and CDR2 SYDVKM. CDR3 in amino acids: CASNREISGNTIYF. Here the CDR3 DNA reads TGTGCCAGTAACAGGGAAATTTCTGGAAACACCATATATTTT.

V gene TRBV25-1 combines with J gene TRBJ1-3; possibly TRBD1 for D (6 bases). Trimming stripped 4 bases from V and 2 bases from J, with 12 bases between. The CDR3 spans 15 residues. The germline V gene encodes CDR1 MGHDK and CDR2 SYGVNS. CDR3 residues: CASSARGGPGNTIYF. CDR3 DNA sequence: TGTGCCAGCAGTGCCCGCGGGGGGCCTGGAAACACCATATATTTT.

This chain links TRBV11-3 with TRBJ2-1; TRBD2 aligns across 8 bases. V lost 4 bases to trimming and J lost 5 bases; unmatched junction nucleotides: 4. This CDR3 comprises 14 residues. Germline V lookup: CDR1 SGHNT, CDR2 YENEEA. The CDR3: CASSSRTSNNEQFF. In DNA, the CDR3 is TGTGCCAGCAGCTCCCGGACTAGCAACAATGAGCAGTTCTTC.

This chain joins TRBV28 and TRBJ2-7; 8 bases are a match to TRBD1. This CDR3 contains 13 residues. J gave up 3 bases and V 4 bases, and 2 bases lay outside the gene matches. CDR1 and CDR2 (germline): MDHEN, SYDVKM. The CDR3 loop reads CASSSGQGYEQYF. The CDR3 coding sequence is TGTGCCAGCAGTTCCGGACAGGGCTACGAGCAGTACTTC.

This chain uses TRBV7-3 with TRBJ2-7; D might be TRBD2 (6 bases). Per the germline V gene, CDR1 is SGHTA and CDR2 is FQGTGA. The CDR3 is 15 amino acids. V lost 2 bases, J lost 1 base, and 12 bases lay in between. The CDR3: CASSLPASVSYEQYF. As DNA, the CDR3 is TGTGCCAGCAGCTTACCTGCTAGCGTTTCCTACGAGCAGTACTTC. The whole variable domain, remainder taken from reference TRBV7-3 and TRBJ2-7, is GAGVSQTPSNKVTEKGKYVELRCDPISGHTALYWYRQSLGQGPEFLIYFQGTGAADDSGLPNDRFFAVRPEGSVSTLKIQRTERGDSAVYLCASSLPASVSYEQYFGPGTRLTVT.

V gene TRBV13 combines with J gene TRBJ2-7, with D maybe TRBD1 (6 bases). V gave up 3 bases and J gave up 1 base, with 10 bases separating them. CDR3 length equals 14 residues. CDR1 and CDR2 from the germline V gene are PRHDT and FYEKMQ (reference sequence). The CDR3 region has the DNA TGTGCCAGCAGCTTCACAGGGACATCCTACGAGCAGTACTTC. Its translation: CASSFTGTSYEQYF.

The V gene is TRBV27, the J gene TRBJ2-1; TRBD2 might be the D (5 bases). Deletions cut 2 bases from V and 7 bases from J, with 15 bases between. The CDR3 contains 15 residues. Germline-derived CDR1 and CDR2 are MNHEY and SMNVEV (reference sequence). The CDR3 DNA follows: TGTGCCAGCAGTTTAGGCGGAGGATGGCGAAATGAGCAGTTCTTC. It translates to CASSLGGGWRNEQFF.

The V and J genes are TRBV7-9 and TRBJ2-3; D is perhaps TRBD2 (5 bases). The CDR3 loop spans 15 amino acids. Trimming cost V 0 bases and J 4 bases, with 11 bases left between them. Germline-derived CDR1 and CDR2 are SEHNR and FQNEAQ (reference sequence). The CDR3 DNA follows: TGTGCCAGCAGCTTAGCCCTAGAGGAGGCAGATACGCAGTATTTT. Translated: CASSLALEEADTQYF. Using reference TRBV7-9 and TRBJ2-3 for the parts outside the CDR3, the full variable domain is DTGVSQNPRHKITKRGQNVTFRCDPISEHNRLYWYRQTLGQGPEFLTYFQNEAQLEKSRLLSDRFSAERPKGSFSTLEIQRTEQGDSAMYLCASSLALEEADTQYFGPGTRLTVL.

The CDR3 loop reads CASSLRDRASYEQYF. The CDR3 DNA is TGTGCCAGCAGCCTCCGGGACAGGGCTTCCTACGAGCAGTACTTC. The chain employs TRBV4-2 and TRBJ2-7; 9 nucleotides align to TRBD1. The CDR3 consists of 15 residues. Looked up from germline, CDR1 is LGHNA and CDR2 is YNFKEQ. The ends lost 4 bases at V and 1 base at J; junction bases unmatched: 5.

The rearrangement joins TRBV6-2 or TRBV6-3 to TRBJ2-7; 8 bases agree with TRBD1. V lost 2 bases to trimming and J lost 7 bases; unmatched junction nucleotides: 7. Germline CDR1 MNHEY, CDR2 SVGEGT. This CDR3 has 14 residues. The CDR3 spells CASSYRQGSWEQYF. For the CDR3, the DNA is TGTGCCAGCAGTTACCGACAGGGGTCCTGGGAGCAGTACTTC.

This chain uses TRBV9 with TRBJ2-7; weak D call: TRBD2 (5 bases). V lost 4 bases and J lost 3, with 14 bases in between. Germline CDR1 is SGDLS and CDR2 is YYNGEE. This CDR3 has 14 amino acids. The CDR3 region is CASSPTGENYEQYF. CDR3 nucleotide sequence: TGTGCCAGCAGCCCGACCGGGGAAAACTACGAGCAGTACTTC.

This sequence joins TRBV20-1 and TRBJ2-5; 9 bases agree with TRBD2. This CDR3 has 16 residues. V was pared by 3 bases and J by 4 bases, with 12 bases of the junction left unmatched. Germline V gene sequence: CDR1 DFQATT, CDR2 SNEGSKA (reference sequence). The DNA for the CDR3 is TGCAGTGCTAGTGGGCTAGCGGGAAAGGGGGCAGAGACCCAGTACTTC. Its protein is CSASGLAGKGAETQYF.

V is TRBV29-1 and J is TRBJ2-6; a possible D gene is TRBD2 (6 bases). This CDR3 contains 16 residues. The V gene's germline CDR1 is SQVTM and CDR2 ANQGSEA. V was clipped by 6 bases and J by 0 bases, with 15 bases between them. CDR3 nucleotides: TGCAGCGTGCGACTAGGAAAAAGCTCTGGGGCCAACGTCCTGACTTTC. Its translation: CSVRLGKSSGANVLTF.

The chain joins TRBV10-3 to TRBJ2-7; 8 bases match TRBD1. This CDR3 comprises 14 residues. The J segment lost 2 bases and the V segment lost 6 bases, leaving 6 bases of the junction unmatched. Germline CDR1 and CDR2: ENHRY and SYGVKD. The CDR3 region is CAIRAGTGTYEQYF. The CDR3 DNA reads TGTGCCATCAGAGCCGGGACAGGAACCTACGAGCAGTACTTC.

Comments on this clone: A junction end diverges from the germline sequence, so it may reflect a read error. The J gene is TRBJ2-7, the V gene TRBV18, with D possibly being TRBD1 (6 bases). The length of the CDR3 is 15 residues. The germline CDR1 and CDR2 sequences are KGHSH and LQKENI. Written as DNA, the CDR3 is TGTGCCAGCTCATCACCCCCTGAGGGGGCCTACGAGCAGTACTTC. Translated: CASSSPPEGAYEQYF.

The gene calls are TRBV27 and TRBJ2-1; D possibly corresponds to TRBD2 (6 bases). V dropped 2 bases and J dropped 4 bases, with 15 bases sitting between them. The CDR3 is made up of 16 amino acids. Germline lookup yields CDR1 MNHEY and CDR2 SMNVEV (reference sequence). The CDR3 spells CASSLMGGIMYNEQFF. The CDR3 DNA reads TGTGCCAGCAGTTTAATGGGGGGTATCATGTACAATGAGCAGTTCTTC.